Listed here are 8 T cell receptor beta chains from one sample, sequenced in a study of a mutant IDH1 vaccine in newly diagnosed glioma. Time point given: week 23, last vaccination. Every vaccination contained 300 ug of the mutant IDH1 20-mer peptide and was paired with topical imiquimod. The data were produced by immunoSEQ multiplex PCR, yet TCRdb's version contains in-frame clones alone and is incomplete. The data contain more than 55,000 clones, roughly 81% of them singletons. Antigens for these TCRs are unknown. This specimen was PBMCs, taken from a glioma patient whose treatment included an IDH1 peptide vaccine. Receptors were obtained from a woman between 35 and 50 years old with glioma. Some clones in this sample may be carry-over from other donors' samples.

This rearrangement joins TRBV6-1 to TRBJ1-1; D remains ambiguous. CDR1 is MNHNS and CDR2 is SASEGT in the germline V gene. Trimming took off 5 bases at V and 0 bases at J, with 13 bases between the two ends. The CDR3 extends over 15 amino acids. Here the CDR3 DNA reads TGTGCCAGCAGTCTCCTCTCAGGTATGAACACTGAAGCTTTCTTT. This encodes CASSLLSGMNTEAFF.

The chain joins TRBV2 to TRBJ1-4; weak D call: TRBD1 (5 bases). V shed 7 bases and J shed 4 bases, with 13 bases lying between them. Germline values: CDR1 SNHLY, CDR2 FYNNEI. This CDR3 is built from 14 residues. Here the CDR3 DNA reads TGTGCCAGCATGCCGGGACGGATTAATGAAAAACTGTTTTTT. It encodes CASMPGRINEKLFF.

This clone showed up just a few times. The sample holds other DNA sequences that translate to the same CDR3. The rearrangement links TRBV5-8 to TRBJ2-7; D not resolved. Trimming removed 0 bases from V and 0 bases from J, with 7 bases in between. Germline V gene sequence: CDR1 SGHTS, CDR2 YDEGEE. The CDR3 has 14 residues. CDR3 sequence reads: CASSLGDSSYEQYF. CDR3 in DNA: TGTGCCAGCAGCTTGGGAGATAGCTCCTACGAGCAGTACTTC.

V usage is TRBV5-1 and J usage is TRBJ1-6; TRBD1 might be the D (6 bases). The CDR3 has 16 amino acids. Germline lookup yields CDR1 SGHRS and CDR2 YFSETQ. Trimming left V 0 bases short and J 9 bases short, with 16 bases between. CDR3 sequence (DNA): TGCGCCAGCAGCTTGGGGACACCAGGGGAGGGTTCACCCCTCCACTTT. Residues: CASSLGTPGEGSPLHF.

The chain links TRBV7-9 to TRBJ1-4; the D gene is possibly TRBD1 (5 bases). This CDR3 region has 13 residues. V gave up 2 bases and J gave up 10 bases, with 11 bases separating them. The germline CDR1 and CDR2 sequences are SEHNR and FQNEAQ (reference sequence). CDR3 sequence: CASSLMAGGKLFF. The CDR3 DNA reads as TGTGCCAGCAGCTTAATGGCGGGGGGAAAACTGTTTTTT.

The rearrangement uses TRBV2 and TRBJ2-7; a possible D gene is TRBD1 (6 bases). Trimming pared 7 bases from V and 4 bases from J, leaving 11 bases between. There are 12 residues in the CDR3. Germline V lookup: CDR1 SNHLY, CDR2 FYNNEI. The CDR3 region is CASTPRGYEQYF. Here the CDR3 DNA reads TGTGCCAGCACTCCCAGGGGATACGAGCAGTACTTC.

The chain uses TRBV18 and TRBJ2-3; 10 bases match TRBD2. Germline V CDR1 and CDR2: KGHSH, LQKENI. The CDR3 covers 15 residues. V was clipped by 6 bases and J by 6 bases; unmatched bases: 9. CDR3 DNA: TGTGCCAGCTCCCCCGGGACTAGCGCATTCGATACGCAGTATTTT. Residues: CASSPGTSAFDTQYF.

This clone showed up just once. V and J are TRBV5-8 and TRBJ1-1, with D perhaps TRBD1 (6 bases). The CDR3 has 16 residues. Germline values: CDR1 SGHTS, CDR2 YDEGEE. The germline V and J ends were trimmed by 2 bases and 8 bases, with 22 bases remaining between them. The CDR3 spells CASSLRQSQGKSEAFF. CDR3 nucleotides: TGTGCCAGCAGCTTACGTCAGTCGCAGGGGAAATCGGAAGCTTTCTTT.